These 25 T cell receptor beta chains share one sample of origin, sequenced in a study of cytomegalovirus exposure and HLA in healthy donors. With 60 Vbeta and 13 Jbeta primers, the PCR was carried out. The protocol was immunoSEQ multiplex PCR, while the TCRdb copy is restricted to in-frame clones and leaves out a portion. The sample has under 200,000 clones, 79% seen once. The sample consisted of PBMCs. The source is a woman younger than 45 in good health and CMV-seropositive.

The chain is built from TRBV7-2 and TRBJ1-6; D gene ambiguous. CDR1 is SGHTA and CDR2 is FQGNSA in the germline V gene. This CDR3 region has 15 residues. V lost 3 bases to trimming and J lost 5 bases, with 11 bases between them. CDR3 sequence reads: CASSFQYRNNSPLHF. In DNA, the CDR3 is TGTGCCAGCAGCTTTCAATACAGAAATAATTCACCCCTCCACTTT.

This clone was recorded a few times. CDR3 DNA: TGTGCCAGCAGTGAAGGACTGCAGACTGAAGCTTTCTTT. Its translation: CASSEGLQTEAFF. The rearrangement links TRBV6-1 to TRBJ1-1; no firm D call. Trimming took off 1 base at V and 5 bases at J, with 8 bases between the two ends. In germline, CDR1 is MNHNS, CDR2 SASEGT. The CDR3 has 13 amino acids.

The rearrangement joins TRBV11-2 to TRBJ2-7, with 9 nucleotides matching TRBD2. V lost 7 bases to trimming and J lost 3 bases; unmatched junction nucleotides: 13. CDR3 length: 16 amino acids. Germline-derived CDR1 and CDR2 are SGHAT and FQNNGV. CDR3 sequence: CASTRGASGAVYEQYF. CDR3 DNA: TGTGCCAGCACCAGAGGGGCTAGCGGGGCGGTCTACGAGCAGTACTTC.

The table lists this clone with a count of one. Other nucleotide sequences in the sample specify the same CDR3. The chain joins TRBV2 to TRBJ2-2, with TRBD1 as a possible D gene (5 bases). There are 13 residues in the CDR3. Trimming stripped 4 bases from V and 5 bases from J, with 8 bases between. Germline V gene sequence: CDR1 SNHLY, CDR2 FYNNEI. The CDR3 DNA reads TGTGCCAGCAGTGGTTCAGGGACCGGGGAGCTGTTTTTT. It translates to CASSGSGTGELFF.

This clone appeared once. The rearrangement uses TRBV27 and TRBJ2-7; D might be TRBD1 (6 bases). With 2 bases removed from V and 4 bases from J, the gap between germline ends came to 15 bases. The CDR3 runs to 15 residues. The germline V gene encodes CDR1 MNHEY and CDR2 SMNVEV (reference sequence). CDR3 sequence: CASSLVAGARYEQYF. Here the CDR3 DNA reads TGTGCCAGCAGTTTAGTGGCAGGGGCCCGATACGAGCAGTACTTC.

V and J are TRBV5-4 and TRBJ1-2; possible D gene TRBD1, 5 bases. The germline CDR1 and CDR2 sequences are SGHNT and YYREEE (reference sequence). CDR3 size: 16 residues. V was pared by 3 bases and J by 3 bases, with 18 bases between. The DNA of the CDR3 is TGTGCCAGCAGCTGGAGATCGCTTACAGGAGACTATGGCTACACCTTC. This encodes CASSWRSLTGDYGYTF.

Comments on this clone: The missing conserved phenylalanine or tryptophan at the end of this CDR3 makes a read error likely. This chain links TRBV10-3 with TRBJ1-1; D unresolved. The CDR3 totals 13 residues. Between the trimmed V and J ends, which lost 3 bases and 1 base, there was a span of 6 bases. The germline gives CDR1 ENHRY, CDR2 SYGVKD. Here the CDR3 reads CAISDGKNTEAFL. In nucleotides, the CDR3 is TGTGCCATCAGTGACGGGAAGAACACTGAAGCTTTCCTT.

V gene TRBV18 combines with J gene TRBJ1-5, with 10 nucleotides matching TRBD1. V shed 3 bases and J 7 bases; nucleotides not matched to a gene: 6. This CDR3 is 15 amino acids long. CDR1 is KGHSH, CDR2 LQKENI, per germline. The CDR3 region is CASSPDRGLNQPQHF. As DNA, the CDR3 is TGTGCCAGCTCACCCGACAGGGGGCTCAACCAGCCCCAGCATTTT. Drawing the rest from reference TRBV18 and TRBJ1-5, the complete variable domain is NAGVMQNPRHLVRRRGQEARLRCSPMKGHSHVYWYRQLPEEGLKFMVYLQKENIIDESGMPKERFSAEFPKEGPSILRIQQVVRGDSAAYFCASSPDRGLNQPQHFGDGTRLSIL.

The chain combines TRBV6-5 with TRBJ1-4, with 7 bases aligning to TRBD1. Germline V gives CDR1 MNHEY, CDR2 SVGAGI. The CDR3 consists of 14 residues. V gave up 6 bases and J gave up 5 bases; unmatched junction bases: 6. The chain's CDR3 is CASRRDSPNEKLFF. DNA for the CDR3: TGTGCCAGCAGGAGGGACAGTCCGAATGAAAAACTGTTTTTT.

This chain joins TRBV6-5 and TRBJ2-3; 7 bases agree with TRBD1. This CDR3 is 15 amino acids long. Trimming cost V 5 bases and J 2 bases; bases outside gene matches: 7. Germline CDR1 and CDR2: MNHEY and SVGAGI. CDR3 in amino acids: CASSPGTASTDTQYF. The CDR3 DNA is TGTGCCAGCAGTCCCGGGACAGCTTCCACAGATACGCAGTATTTT.

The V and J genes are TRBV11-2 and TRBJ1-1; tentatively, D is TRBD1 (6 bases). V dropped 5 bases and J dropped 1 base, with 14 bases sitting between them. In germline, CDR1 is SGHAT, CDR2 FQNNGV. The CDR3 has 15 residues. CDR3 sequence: CASSVRGQSNTEAFF. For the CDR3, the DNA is TGTGCCAGCAGCGTAAGGGGACAATCGAACACTGAAGCTTTCTTT.

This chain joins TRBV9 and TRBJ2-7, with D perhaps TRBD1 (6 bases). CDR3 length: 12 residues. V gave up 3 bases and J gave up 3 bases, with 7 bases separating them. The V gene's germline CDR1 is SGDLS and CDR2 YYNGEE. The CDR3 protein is CASSGDNYEQYF. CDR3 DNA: TGTGCCAGCAGCGGGGACAACTACGAGCAGTACTTC.

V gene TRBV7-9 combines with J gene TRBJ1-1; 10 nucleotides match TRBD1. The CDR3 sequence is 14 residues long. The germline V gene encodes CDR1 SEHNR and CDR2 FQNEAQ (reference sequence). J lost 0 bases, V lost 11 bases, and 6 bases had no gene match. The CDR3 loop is CAVTDRGMNTEAFF. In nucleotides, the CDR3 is TGTGCCGTAACGGACAGGGGGATGAACACTGAAGCTTTCTTT.

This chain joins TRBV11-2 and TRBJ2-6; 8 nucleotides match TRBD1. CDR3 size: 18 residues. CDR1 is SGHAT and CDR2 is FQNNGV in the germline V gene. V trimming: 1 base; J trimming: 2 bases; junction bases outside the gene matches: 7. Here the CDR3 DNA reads TGTGCCAGCAGCTTAGGGACAGGGATCCTCGCTGGGGCCAACGTCCTGACTTTC. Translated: CASSLGTGILAGANVLTF.

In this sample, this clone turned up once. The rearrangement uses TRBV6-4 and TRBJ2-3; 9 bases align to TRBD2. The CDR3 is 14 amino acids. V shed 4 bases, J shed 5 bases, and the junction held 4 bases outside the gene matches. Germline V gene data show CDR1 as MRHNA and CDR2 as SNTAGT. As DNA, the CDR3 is TGTGCCAGCAGTGTAGCGGGAGAGCTAGATACGCAGTATTTT. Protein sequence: CASSVAGELDTQYF.

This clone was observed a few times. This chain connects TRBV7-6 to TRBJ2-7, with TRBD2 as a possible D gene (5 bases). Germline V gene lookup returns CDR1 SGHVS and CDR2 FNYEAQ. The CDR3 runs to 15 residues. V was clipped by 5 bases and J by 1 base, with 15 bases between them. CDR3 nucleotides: TGTGCCAGCAGCCTCGACTACTCGTCGTCCTACGAGCAGTACTTC. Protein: CASSLDYSSSYEQYF. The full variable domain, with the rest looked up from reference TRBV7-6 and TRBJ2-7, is GAGVSQSPRYKVTKRGQDVALRCDPISGHVSLYWYRQALGQGPEFLTYFNYEAQQDKSGLPNDRFSAERPEGSISTLTIQRTEQRDSAMYRCASSLDYSSSYEQYFGPGTRLTVT.

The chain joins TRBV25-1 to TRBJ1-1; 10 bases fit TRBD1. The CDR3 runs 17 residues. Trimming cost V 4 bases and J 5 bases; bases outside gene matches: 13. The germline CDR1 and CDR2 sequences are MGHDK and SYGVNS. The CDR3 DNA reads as TGTGCCAGCAGTGGAGCCCGACAGGGGGCGCGACAAACTGAAGCTTTCTTT. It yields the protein CASSGARQGARQTEAFF.

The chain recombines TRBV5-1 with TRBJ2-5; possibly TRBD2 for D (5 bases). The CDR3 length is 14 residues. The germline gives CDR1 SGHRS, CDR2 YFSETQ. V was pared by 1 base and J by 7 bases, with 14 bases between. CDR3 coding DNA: TGCGCCAGCAGCTTGATCGGTCACGAGGGGACCCAGTACTTC. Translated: CASSLIGHEGTQYF. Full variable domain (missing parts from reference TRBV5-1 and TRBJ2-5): KAGVTQTPRYLIKTRGQQVTLSCSPISGHRSVSWYQQTPGQGLQFLFEYFSETQRNKGNFPGRFSGRQFSNSRSEMNVSTLELGDSALYLCASSLIGHEGTQYFGPGTRLLVL.

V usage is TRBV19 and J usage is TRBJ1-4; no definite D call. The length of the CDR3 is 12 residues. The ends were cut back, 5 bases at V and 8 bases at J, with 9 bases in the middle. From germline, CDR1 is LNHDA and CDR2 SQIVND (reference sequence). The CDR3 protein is CASSPDREKLFF. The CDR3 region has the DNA TGTGCCAGTAGTCCCGATCGGGAAAAACTGTTTTTT.

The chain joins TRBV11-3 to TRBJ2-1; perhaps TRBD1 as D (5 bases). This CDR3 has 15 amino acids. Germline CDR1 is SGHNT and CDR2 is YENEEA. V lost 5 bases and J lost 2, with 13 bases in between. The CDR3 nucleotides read TGTGCCAGCAGCGCCATAGGGGTCGCCTACAATGAGCAGTTCTTC. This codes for CASSAIGVAYNEQFF.

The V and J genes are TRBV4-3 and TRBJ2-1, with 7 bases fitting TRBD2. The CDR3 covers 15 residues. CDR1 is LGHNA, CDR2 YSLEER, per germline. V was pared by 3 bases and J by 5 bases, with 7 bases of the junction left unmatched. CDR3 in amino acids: CASSHLLRGDNEQFF. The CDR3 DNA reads TGCGCCAGCAGCCACCTCCTCCGGGGGGACAATGAGCAGTTCTTC.

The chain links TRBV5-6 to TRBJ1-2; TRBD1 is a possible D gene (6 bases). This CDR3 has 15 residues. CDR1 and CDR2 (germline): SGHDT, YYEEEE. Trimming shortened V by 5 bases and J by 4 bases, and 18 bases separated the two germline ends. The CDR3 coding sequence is TGTGCCAGCAGAGGATTAAAAACAGGGTCCTATGGCTACACCTTC. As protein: CASRGLKTGSYGYTF.

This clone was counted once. CDR3 sequence: CASSHPYVRGSGYTF. The CDR3 nucleotides read TGTGCCAGTAGTCACCCCTACGTCCGAGGCTCTGGCTACACCTTC. The genes are TRBV19 and TRBJ1-2; D is ambiguous. The V gene's germline CDR1 is LNHDA and CDR2 SQIVND (reference sequence). V was trimmed by 5 bases and J by 7 bases, leaving 20 bases between them. This CDR3 has 15 amino acids. The whole variable domain, remainder taken from reference TRBV19 and TRBJ1-2, is DGGITQSPKYLFRKEGQNVTLSCEQNLNHDAMYWYRQDPGQGLRLIYYSQIVNDFQKGDIAEGYSVSREKKESFPLTVTSAQKNPTAFYLCASSHPYVRGSGYTFGSGTRLTVV.

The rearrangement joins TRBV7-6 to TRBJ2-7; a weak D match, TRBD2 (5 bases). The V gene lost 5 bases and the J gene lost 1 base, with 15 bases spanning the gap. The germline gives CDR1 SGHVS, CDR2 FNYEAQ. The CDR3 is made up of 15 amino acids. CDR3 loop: CASSPGWADSYEQYF. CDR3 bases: TGTGCCAGCAGCCCGGGGTGGGCAGATTCCTACGAGCAGTACTTC.

The CDR3 sequence: CASNPRVPIYNEQFF. As DNA, the CDR3 is TGTGCCAGCAACCCTCGGGTGCCCATCTACAATGAGCAGTTCTTC. This chain links TRBV7-9 with TRBJ2-1; D gene uncertain. The germline V gene encodes CDR1 SEHNR and CDR2 FQNEAQ (reference sequence). CDR3 length equals 15 residues. Trimming removed 7 bases at V and 3 bases at J, with 16 bases between. Full variable domain (rest looked up from reference TRBV7-9 and TRBJ2-1): DTGVSQNPRHKITKRGQNVTFRCDPISEHNRLYWYRQTLGQGPEFLTYFQNEAQLEKSRLLSDRFSAERPKGSFSTLEIQRTEQGDSAMYLCASNPRVPIYNEQFFGPGTRLTVL.